This T cell receptor beta chain was identified during a study of blood T cell repertoires in COVID-19. The repertoire was sequenced with immunoSEQ multiplex PCR; TCRdb's copy has only in-frame clones and lacks some. The data show a few hundred thousand clones, around 87% seen once. Per germline, CDR1 SGDLS and CDR2 YYNGEE. There are 15 residues in the CDR3. V lost 0 bases and J 4 bases, leaving 14 bases between the germline ends. As concerns this clone: This sample includes further DNA sequences coding for the same CDR3.

Input material: peripheral blood. The V call is TRBV9, the J call TRBJ2-7; possibly TRBD2 for D (6 bases). This sequence was found in a woman aged 45-65 years who had recovered from COVID-19. As DNA, the CDR3 is TGTGCCAGCAGCGTAGAGGACGGGAGTCCGTACGAGCAGTACTTC. Encoded protein: CASSVEDGSPYEQYF.